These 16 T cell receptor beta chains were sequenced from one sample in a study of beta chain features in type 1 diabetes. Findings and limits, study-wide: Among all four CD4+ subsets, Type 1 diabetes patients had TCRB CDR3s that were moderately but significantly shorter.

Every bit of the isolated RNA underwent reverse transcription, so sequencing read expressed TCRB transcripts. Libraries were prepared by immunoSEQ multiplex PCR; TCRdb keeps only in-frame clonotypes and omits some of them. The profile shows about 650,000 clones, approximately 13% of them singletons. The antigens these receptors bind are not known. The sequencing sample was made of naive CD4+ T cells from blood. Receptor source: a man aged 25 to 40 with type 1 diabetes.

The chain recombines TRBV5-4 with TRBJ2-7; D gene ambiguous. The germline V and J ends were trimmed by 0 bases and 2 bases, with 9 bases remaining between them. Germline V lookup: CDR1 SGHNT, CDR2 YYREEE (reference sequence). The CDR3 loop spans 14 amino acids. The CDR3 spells CASSLAGHTYEQYF. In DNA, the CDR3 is TGTGCCAGCAGCTTGGCCGGTCACACCTACGAGCAGTACTTC.

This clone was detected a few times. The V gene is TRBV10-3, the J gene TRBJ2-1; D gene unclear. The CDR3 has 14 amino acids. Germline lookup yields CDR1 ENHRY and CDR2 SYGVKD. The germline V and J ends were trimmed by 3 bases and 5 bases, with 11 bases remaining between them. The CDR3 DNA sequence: TGTGCCATCAGTGAACAGATACCCGACAATGAGCAGTTCTTC. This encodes CAISEQIPDNEQFF.

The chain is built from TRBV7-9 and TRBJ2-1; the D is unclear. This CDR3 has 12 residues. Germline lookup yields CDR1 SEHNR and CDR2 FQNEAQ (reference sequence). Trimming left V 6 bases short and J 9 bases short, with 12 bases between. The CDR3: CASSASEFEQFF. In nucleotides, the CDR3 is TGTGCCAGCAGTGCGTCGGAATTTGAGCAGTTCTTC.

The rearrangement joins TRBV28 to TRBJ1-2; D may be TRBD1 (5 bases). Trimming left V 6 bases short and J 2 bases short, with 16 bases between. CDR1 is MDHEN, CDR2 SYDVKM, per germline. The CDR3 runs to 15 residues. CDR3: CASRGGWGINYGYTF. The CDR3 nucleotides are TGTGCCAGCAGAGGAGGCTGGGGGATAAACTATGGCTACACCTTC.

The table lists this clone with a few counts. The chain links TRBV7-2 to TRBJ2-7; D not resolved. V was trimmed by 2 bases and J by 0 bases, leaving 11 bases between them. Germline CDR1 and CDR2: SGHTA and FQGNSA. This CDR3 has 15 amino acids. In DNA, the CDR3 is TGTGCCAGCAGCTTATGGTCGGAGAGCTCCTACGAGCAGTACTTC. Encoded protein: CASSLWSESSYEQYF.

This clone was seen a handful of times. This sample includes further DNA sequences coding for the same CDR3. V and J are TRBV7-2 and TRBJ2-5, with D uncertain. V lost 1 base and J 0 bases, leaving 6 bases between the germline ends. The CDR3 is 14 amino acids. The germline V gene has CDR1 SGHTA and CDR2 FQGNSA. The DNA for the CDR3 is TGTGCCAGCAGCTTAGGCTCGTACCAAGAGACCCAGTACTTC. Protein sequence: CASSLGSYQETQYF.

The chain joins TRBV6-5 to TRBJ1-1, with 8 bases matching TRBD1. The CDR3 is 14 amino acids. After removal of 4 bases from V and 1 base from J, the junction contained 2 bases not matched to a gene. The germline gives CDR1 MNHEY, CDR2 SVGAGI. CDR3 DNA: TGTGCCAGCAGTTCCGGGACAGGGAACACTGAAGCTTTCTTT. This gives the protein CASSSGTGNTEAFF.

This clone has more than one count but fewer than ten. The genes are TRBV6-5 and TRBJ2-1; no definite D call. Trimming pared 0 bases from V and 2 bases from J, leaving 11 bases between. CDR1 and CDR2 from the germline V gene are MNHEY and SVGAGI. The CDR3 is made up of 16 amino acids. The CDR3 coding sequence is TGTGCCAGCAGTTACTCTGGAGTCTACGCCTACAATGAGCAGTTCTTC. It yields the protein CASSYSGVYAYNEQFF.

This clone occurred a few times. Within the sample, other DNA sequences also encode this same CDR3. CDR3 protein: CSARGGNEQFF. Written as DNA, the CDR3 is TGCAGTGCTAGAGGGGGAAATGAGCAGTTCTTC. V and J are TRBV20-1 and TRBJ2-1, with D hard to call. The V end was cut by 1 base, the J end by 7 bases, with 5 bases between. This CDR3 comprises 11 residues. CDR1 DFQATT and CDR2 SNEGSKA come from the germline V gene (reference sequence).

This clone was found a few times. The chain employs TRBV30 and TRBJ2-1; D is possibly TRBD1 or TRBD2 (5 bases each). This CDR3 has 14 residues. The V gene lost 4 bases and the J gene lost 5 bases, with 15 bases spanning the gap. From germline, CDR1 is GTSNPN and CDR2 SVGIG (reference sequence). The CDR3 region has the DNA TGTGCCTGGACCCTTTGGGACCGAGACAATGAGCAGTTCTTC. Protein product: CAWTLWDRDNEQFF.

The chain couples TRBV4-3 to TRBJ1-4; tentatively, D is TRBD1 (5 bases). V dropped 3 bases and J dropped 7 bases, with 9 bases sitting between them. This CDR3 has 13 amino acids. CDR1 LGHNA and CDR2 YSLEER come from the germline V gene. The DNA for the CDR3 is TGCGCCAGCAGCCAGGGGACGGTTGAAAAACTGTTTTTT. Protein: CASSQGTVEKLFF.

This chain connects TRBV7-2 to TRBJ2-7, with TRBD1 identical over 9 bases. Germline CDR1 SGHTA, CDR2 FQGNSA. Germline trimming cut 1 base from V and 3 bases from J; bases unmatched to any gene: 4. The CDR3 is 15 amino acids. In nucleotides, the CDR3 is TGTGCCAGCAGCTTAGGACAGGGGGGTCTCTACGAGCAGTACTTC. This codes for CASSLGQGGLYEQYF.

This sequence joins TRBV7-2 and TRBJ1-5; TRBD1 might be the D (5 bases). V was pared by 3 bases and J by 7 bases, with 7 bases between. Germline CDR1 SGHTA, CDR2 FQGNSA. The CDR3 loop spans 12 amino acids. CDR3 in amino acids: CASSFGAQPQHF. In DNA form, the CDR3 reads TGTGCCAGCAGCTTTGGGGCACAGCCCCAGCATTTT.

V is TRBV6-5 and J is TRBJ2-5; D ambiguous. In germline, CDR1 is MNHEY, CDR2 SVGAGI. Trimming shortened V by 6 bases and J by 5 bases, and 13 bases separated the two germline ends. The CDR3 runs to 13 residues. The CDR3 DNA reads TGTGCCAGCAGCCCCACGTCTAGGGAGACCCAGTACTTC. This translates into CASSPTSRETQYF.

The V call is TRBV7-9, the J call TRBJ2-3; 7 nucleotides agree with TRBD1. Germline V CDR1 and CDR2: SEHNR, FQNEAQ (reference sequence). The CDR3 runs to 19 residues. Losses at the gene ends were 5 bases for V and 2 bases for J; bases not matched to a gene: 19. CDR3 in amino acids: CASSRGLGDRSLSTDTQYF. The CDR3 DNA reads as TGTGCCAGCAGCAGAGGCCTCGGGGACAGAAGCCTTTCCACAGATACGCAGTATTTT.

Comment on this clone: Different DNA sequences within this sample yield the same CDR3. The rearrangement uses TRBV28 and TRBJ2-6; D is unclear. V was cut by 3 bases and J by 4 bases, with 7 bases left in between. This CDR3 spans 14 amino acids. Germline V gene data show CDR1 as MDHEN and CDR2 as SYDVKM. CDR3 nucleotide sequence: TGTGCCAGCAGTTTGGTCTCGGGGGCCAACGTCCTGACTTTC. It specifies CASSLVSGANVLTF.